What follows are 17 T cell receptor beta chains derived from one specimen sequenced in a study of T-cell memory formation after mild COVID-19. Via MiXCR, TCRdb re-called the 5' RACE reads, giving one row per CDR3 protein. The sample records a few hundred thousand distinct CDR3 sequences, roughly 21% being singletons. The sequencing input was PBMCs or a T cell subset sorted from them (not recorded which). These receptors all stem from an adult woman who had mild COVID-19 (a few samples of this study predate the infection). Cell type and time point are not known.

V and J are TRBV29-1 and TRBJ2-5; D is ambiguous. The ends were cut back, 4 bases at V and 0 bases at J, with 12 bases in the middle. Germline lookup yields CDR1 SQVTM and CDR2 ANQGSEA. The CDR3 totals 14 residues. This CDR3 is CSVAGGLYQETQYF. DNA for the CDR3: TGCAGCGTTGCTGGCGGATTGTACCAAGAGACCCAGTACTTC.

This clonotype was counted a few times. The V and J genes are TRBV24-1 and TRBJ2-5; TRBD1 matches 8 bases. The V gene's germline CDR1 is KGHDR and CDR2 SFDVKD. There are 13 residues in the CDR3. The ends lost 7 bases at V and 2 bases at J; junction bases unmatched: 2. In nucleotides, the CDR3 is TGTGCCACCAGCGACAGGGGACAAGAGACCCAGTACTTC. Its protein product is CATSDRGQETQYF.

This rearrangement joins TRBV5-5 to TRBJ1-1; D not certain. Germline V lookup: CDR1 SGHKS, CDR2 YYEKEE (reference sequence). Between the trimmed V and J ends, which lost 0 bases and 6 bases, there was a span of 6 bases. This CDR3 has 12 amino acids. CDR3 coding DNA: TGTGCCAGCAGCTTGGGACGCCCTGAAGCTTTCTTT. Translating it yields CASSLGRPEAFF.

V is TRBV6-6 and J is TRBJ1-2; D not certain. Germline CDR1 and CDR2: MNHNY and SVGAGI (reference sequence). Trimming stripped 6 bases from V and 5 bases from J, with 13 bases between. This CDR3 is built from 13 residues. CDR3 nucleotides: TGTGCCAGCAGCCACATCGTTGGATATGGCTACACCTTC. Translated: CASSHIVGYGYTF.

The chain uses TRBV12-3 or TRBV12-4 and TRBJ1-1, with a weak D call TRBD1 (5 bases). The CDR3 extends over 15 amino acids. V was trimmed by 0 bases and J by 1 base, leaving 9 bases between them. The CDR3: CASSLAPGQNTEAFF. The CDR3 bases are TGTGCCAGCAGTTTAGCGCCAGGGCAGAACACTGAAGCTTTCTTT.

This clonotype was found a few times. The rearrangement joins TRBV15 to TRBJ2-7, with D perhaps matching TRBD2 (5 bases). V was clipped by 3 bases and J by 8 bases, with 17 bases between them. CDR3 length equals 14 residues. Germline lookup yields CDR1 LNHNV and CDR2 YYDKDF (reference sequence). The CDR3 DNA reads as TGTGCCACCAGCAGCCCGGGGAGCCCTTGGAAGCAGTACTTC. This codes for CATSSPGSPWKQYF.

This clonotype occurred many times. CDR3 sequence reads: CASSQGSYEQYF. CDR3 DNA sequence: TGTGCCAGCAGCCAAGGCAGCTACGAGCAGTACTTC. The V call is TRBV4-2, the J call TRBJ2-7, with no clear D. The CDR3 is made up of 12 amino acids. Germline assignment: CDR1 LGHNA and CDR2 YNFKEQ. The V end lost 1 base, the J end lost 3 bases, and 4 bases lay between the germline ends.

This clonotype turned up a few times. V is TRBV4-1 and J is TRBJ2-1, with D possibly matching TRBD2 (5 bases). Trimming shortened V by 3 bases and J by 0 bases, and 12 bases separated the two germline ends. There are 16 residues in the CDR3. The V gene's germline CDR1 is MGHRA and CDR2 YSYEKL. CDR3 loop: CASSQSGLSSYNEQFF. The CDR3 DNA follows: TGCGCCAGCAGCCAGAGCGGCCTGAGCTCCTACAATGAGCAGTTCTTC.

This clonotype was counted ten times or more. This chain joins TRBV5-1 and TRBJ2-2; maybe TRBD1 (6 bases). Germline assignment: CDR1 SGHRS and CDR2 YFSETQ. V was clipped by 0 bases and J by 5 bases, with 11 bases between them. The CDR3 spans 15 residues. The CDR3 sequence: CASSLAGDGTGELFF. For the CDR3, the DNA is TGCGCCAGCAGCTTGGCAGGGGACGGAACCGGGGAGCTGTTTTTT. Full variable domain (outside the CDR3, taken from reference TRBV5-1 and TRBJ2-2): KAGVTQTPRYLIKTRGQQVTLSCSPISGHRSVSWYQQTPGQGLQFLFEYFSETQRNKGNFPGRFSGRQFSNSRSEMNVSTLELGDSALYLCASSLAGDGTGELFFGEGSRLTVL.

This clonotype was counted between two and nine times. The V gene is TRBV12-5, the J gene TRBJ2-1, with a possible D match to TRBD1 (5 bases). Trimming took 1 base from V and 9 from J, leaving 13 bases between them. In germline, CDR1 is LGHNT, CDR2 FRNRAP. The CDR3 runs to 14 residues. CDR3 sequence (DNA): TGTGCTAGTGGTTTGGGTTCCAGGGCAAGTGAGCAGTTCTTC. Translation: CASGLGSRASEQFF.

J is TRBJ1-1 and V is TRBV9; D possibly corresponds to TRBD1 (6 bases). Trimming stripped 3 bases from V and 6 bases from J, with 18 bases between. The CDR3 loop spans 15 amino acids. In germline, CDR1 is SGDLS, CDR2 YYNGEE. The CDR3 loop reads CASSARQDRHPEAFF. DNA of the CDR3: TGTGCCAGCAGCGCCAGACAGGACCGTCATCCTGAAGCTTTCTTT.

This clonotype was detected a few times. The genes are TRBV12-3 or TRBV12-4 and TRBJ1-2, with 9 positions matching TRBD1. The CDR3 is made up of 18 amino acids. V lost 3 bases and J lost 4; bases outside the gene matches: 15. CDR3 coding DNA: TGTGCCAGCAGTTTCCAATTCACCCTGGACAGGGGTTTCTATGGCTACACCTTC. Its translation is CASSFQFTLDRGFYGYTF.

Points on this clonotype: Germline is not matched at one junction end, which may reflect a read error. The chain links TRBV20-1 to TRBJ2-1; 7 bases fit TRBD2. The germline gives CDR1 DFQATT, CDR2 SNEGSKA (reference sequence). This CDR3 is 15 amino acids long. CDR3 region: CSASLAGVSHNEQFF. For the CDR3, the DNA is TGCAGTGCTAGCTTGGCGGGAGTCTCCCACAATGAGCAGTTCTTC.

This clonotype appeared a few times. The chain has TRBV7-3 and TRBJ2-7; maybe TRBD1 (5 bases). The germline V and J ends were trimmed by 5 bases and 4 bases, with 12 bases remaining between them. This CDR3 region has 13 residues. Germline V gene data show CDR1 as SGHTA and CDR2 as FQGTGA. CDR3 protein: CASSTGHQYEQYF. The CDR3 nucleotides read TGTGCCAGCAGCACCGGACACCAGTACGAGCAGTACTTC.

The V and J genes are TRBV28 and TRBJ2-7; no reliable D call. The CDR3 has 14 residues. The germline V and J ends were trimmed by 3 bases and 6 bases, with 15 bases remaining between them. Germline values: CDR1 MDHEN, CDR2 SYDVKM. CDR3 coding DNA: TGTGCCAGCAGTTTGATTATGGTGGCAAGCGAGCAGTACTTC. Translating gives CASSLIMVASEQYF.

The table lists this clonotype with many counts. As DNA, the CDR3 is TGCAGTGCTTCCCTAGAGGGCGGAACCTCCTACGAGCAGTACTTC. Residues: CSASLEGGTSYEQYF. The V gene is TRBV20-1, the J gene TRBJ2-7; tentatively, D is TRBD2 (5 bases). V lost 5 bases, J lost 0 bases, and 17 bases lay in between. In germline, CDR1 is DFQATT, CDR2 SNEGSKA (reference sequence). The CDR3 extends over 15 amino acids.

CDR3 bases: TGTGCCAGCAGCTTAGACCGGGCGCAGAGGACGCAGTATTTT. This encodes CASSLDRAQRTQYF. This sequence joins TRBV13 and TRBJ2-3; D not certain. The CDR3 is 14 amino acids. Germline CDR1 reads PRHDT; CDR2 reads FYEKMQ (reference sequence). V was clipped by 1 base and J by 9 bases, with 14 bases between them.